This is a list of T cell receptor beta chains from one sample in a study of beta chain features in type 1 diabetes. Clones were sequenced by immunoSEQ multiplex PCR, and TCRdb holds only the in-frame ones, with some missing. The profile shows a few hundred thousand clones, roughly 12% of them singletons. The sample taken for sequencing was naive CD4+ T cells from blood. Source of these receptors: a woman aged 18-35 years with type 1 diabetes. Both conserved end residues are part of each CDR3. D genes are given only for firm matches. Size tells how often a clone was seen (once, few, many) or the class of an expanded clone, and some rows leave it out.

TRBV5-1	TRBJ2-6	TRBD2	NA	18	TGCGCCAGCAGCCGGTGGGAGGGCCTTTCTACTGGGGCCAACGTCCTGACTTTC	CASSRWEGLSTGANVLTF
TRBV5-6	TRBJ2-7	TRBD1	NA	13	TGTGCCAGCAGCGTGCCATACGCAGGGGGGCAGTACTTC	CASSVPYAGGQYF
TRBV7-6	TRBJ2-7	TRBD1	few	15	TGTGCCAGCAGCTCGCTCCGGGACAGGGGCCACGAGCAGTACTTC	CASSSLRDRGHEQYF
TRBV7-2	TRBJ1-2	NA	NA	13	TGTGCCAGCAGCTTAGCCCCCGACTATGGCTACACCTTC	CASSLAPDYGYTF
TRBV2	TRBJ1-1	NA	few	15	TGTGCCAGCCGTGTCGACAGGAGCATGAACACTGAAGCTTTCTTT	CASRVDRSMNTEAFF
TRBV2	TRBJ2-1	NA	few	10	TGTGCCAGCTCACGGGGTGAGCAGTTCTTC	CASSRGEQFF
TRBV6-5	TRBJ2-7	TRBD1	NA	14	TGTGCCAGCAGATTGGGACAGCTCTCCTACGAGCAGTACTTC	CASRLGQLSYEQYF
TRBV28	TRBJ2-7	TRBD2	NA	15	TGTGCCAGCAGCCCTGGGGGGGGAGGGAACTACGAGCAGTACTTC	CASSPGGGGNYEQYF
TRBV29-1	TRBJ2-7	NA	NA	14	TGCAGCGTTGTCCGGGACACCAAAGCCTACGAGCAGTACTTC	CSVVRDTKAYEQYF
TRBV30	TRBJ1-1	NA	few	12	TGTGCCACAGTCCTCGTGGTAACTGAAGCTTTCTTT	CATVLVVTEAFF
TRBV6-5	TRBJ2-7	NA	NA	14	TGTGCCAGCAGTTACGGGACTGGGACCTACGAGCAGTACTTC	CASSYGTGTYEQYF
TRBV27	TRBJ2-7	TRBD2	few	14	TGTGCCACCGGGCTGGCCAGCGGGAGATACGAGCAGTACTTC	CATGLASGRYEQYF
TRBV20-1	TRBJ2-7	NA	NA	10	TGCAGTGCTGAGGAGTACGAGCAGTACTTC	CSAEEYEQYF
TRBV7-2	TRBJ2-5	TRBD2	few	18	TGTGCCAGCAGCTTAGCTTCTGTAGCGGGGGGGCCCGGGGAGACCCAGTACTTC	CASSLASVAGGPGETQYF
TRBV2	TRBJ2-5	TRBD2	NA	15	TGTGCCAGCGCACAAGGTAGCGGGGTCCAAGAGACCCAGTACTTC	CASAQGSGVQETQYF
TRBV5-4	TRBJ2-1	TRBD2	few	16	TGTGCCAGCAGCCCGGGACTAGCGGGGGAGCTACGCGAGCAGTTCTTC	CASSPGLAGELREQFF
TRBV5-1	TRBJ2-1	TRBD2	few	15	TGCGCCAGCAGACAGGGACTAGCGGGAGGAAATGAGCAGTTCTTC	CASRQGLAGGNEQFF
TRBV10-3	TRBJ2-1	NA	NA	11	TGTGCCATCACTAAGGGAGGTGAGCAGTTCTTC	CAITKGGEQFF
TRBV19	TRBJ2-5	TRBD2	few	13	TGTGCCAGTAGTGATAGCGGGACCGAGACCCAGTACTTC	CASSDSGTETQYF
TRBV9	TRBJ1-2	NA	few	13	TGTGCCAGCAGCCCACAAAATAACTATGGCTACACCTTC	CASSPQNNYGYTF
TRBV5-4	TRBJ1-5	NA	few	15	TGTGCCAGCAGCTTGGACGGGAATAGCAATCAGCCCCAGCATTTT	CASSLDGNSNQPQHF
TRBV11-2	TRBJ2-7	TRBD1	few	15	TGTGCCAGCAGCTCGACGGACAGGGGTGCCTACGAGCAGTACTTC	CASSSTDRGAYEQYF
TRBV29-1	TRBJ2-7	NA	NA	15	TGCAGCGTTGAACCCGCCGGGGGGCAGCTGGGCGAGCAGTACTTC	CSVEPAGGQLGEQYF
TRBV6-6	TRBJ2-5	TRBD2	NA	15	TGTGCCAGCAGTCCGGGGACTAGCGGGCTCCGGACCCAGTACTTC	CASSPGTSGLRTQYF
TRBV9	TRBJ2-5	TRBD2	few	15	TGTGCCAGCAGCGCCAGCGGGGGAGACCAAGAGACCCAGTACTTC	CASSASGGDQETQYF
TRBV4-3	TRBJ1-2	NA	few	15	TGCGCCAGCAGCCAAGGTGGGGCGCGGAACTATGGCTACACCTTC	CASSQGGARNYGYTF
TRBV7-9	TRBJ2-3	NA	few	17	TGTGCCAGCAGCATGCGGACAGTCGGGGACAACACAGATACGCAGTATTTT	CASSMRTVGDNTDTQYF
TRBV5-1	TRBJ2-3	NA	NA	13	TGCGCCAGCAGCTTGCGTCGGTCGGATACGCAGTATTTT	CASSLRRSDTQYF
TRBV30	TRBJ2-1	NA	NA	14	TGTGCCTGGAGTGTAACCCGTAGGGGGTATGAGCAGTTCTTC	CAWSVTRRGYEQFF
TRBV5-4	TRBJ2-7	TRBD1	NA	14	TGTGCCAGCACCTGGGACAGGGGAACCTACGAGCAGTACTTC	CASTWDRGTYEQYF
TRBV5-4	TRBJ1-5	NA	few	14	TGTGCCAGCAGCTCCCTGGACACGGGTCAGCCCCAGCATTTT	CASSSLDTGQPQHF
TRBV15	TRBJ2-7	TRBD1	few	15	TGTGCCACCAGCAGAGAATTGGACAGGAGTTACGAGCAGTACTTC	CATSRELDRSYEQYF
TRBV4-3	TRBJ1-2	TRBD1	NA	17	TGCGCCAGCAGCCAAGGGTTGGACAGGATCTGGGTTTATGGCTACACCTTC	CASSQGLDRIWVYGYTF
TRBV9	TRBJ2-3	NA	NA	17	TGTGCCAGCAGCGGCAGGAGGGCCGAGAGTAGATCAGATACGCAGTATTTT	CASSGRRAESRSDTQYF
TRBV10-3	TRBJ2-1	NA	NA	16	TGTGCCATCAGTGAGTCTCTGGGGGGATCCTACAATGAGCAGTTCTTC	CAISESLGGSYNEQFF
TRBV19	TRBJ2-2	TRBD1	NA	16	TGTGCCAGCCGACGCCCGGGACAGGGTAACACCGGGGAGCTGTTTTTT	CASRRPGQGNTGELFF
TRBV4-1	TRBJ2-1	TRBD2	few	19	TGCGCCAGCAGCCAATTCTCCCCTAAACTAGCGGGAGGGGTGAAGGAGCAGTTCTTC	CASSQFSPKLAGGVKEQFF
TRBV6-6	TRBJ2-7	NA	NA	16	TGTGCCAGCAGTTACGAAGGCGGCAGGGCCTCCTACGAGCAGTACTTC	CASSYEGGRASYEQYF
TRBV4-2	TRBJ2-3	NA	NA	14	TGTGCCAGCAGCCAGGCGCAGACTGGCAATACGCAGTATTTT	CASSQAQTGNTQYF
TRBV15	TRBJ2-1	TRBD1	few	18	TGTGCCACCACTGGGGGACAGATCGGAAAGGGGACGAACAATGAGCAGTTCTTC	CATTGGQIGKGTNNEQFF
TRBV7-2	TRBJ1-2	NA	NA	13	TGTGCCAGCAACCTACTGTTCGGGGTGGGCTACACCTTC	CASNLLFGVGYTF
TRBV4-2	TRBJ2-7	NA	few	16	TGTGCCAGCAGCCAAGAGACAGCGTCTCGCTCCTACGAGCAGTACTTC	CASSQETASRSYEQYF
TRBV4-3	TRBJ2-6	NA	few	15	TGCGCCAGCAGCCAAGACTGGCTTGGGGCCAACGTCCTGACTTTC	CASSQDWLGANVLTF
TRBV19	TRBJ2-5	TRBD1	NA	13	TGTGCCAGTAGCGCACAGGGGCAAGAGACCCAGTACTTC	CASSAQGQETQYF
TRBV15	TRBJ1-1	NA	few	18	TGTGCCACCAGCAGGGTGGCGGGGGCAATGGGATTCACCACTGAAGCTTTCTTT	CATSRVAGAMGFTTEAFF
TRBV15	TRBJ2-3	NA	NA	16	TGTGCCACCAGCAGAGCGGGGACTTTTGTGGCAGATACGCAGTATTTT	CATSRAGTFVADTQYF
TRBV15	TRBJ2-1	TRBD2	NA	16	TGTGCCACCAGCCTGGGGGGGGGAGCCCCTGCCGATGAGCAGTTCTTC	CATSLGGGAPADEQFF
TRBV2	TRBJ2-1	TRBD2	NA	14	TGTGCCAGCAGTGAACTAGCGGGAGTTAATGAGCAGTTCTTC	CASSELAGVNEQFF
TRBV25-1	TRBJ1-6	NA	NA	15	TGTGCCAGCAGTGAAGTGGGCATCCTGAGTTCACCCCTCCACTTT	CASSEVGILSSPLHF
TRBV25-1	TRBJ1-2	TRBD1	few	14	TGTGCCAGCAAGCCGACAGGGGGAAACTATGGCTACACCTTC	CASKPTGGNYGYTF
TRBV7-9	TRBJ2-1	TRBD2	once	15	TGTGCCAGCAGCCGTAGGCCGGCTAGCGGTCATGAGCAGTTCTTC	CASSRRPASGHEQFF
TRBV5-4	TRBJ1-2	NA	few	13	TGTGCCAGCAGCTTTGCCACAAGCGATGGCTACACCTTC	CASSFATSDGYTF
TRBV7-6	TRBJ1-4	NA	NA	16	TGTGCCAGCAGCGTACGCGGGACTAAATACAATGAAAAACTGTTTTTT	CASSVRGTKYNEKLFF
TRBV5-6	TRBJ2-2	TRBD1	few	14	TGTGCCAGCAGCTTGGTACAGGGGTCCGGGGAGCTGTTTTTT	CASSLVQGSGELFF